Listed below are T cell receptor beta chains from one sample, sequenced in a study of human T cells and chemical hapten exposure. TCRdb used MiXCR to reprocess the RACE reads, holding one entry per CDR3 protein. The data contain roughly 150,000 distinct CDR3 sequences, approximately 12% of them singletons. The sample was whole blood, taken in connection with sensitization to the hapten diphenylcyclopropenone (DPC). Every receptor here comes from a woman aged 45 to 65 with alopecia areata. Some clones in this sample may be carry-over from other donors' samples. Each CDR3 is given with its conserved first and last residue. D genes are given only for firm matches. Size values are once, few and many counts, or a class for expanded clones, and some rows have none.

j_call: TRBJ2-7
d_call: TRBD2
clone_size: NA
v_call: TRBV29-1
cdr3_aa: CSVERGILGEQYF
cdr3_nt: TGCAGCGTTGAGCGGGGGATTTTAGGCGAGCAGTACTTC

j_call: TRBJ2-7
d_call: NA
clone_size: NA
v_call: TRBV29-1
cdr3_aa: CSVVGGLLSYEQYF
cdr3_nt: TGCAGCGTTGTGGGGGGCCTCCTTTCGTACGAGCAGTACTTC

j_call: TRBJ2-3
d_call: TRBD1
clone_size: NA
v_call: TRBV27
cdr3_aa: CASSPDRDDTQYF
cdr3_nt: TGTGCCAGCAGCCCCGACAGGGATGATACGCAGTATTTT

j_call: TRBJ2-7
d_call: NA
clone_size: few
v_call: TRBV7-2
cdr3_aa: CASSHLGYYEQYF
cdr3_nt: TGTGCCAGCTCTCATCTAGGATACTACGAGCAGTACTTC

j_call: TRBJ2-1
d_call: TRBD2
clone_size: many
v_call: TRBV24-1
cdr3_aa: CATSDPSSGGPNNEQFF
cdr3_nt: TGTGCCACCAGTGATCCCTCGTCGGGAGGGCCGAACAATGAGCAGTTCTTC

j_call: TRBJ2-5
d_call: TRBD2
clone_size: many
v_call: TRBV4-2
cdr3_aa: CASSQDQTSGRAGEETQYF
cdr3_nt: TGTGCCAGCAGCCAAGATCAGACTAGCGGGAGGGCCGGGGAAGAGACCCAGTACTTC

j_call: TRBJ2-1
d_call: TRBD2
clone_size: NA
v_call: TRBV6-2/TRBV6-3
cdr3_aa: CASIARGGFVSYNEQFF
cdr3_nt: TGTGCCAGCATCGCCCGGGGGGGCTTCGTATCCTACAATGAGCAGTTCTTC

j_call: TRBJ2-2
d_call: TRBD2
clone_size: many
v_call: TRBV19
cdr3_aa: CASSYRTSAINTGELFF
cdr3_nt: TGTGCCAGTAGTTACAGGACTAGCGCAATCAACACCGGGGAGCTGTTTTTT

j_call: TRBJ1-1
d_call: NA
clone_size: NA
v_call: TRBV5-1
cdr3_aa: CASSLEYAGIGRTEAFF
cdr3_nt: TGCGCCAGCAGCTTGGAGTACGCGGGCATCGGGAGGACTGAAGCTTTCTTT

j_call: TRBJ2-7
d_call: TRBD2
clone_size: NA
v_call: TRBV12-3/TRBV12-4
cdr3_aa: CASSFQGGSGPYEQYF
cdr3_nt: TGTGCCAGCAGTTTCCAGGGCGGGAGTGGACCCTACGAGCAGTACTTC

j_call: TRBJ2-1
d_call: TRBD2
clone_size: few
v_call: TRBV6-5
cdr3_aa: CASRLAGYNEQFF
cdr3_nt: TGTGCCAGCCGACTAGCGGGATACAATGAGCAGTTCTTC

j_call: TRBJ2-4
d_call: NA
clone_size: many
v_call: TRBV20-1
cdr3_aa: CSARFPPEGASGGIAKNIQYF
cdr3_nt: TGCAGTGCTAGATTCCCCCCGGAGGGGGCTAGCGGAGGAATAGCCAAAAACATTCAGTACTTC

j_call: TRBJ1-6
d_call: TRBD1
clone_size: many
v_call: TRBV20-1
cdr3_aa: CSARGRDREESPLHF
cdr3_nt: TGCAGTGCTAGAGGCCGGGACAGGGAAGAATCACCCCTCCACTTT

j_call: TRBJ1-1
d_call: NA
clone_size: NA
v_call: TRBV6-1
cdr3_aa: CASSGQFLGTEAFF
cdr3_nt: TGTGCCAGCAGTGGACAATTTCTGGGCACTGAAGCTTTCTTT

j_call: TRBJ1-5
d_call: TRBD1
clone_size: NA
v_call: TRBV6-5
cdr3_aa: CATQGQGRTQHF
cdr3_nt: TGTGCCACCCAGGGACAGGGGAGGACCCAGCATTTT

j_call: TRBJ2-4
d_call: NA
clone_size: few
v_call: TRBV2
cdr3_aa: CASVDGDRIQYF
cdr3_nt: TGTGCCAGCGTTGACGGCGACAGGATTCAGTACTTC

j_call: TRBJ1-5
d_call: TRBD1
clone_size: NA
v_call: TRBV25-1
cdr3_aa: CASTAGQGSQPQHF
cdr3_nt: TGTGCCAGCACTGCAGGACAGGGGTCTCAGCCCCAGCATTTT

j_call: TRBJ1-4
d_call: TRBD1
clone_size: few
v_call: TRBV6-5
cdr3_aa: CASSYSKQGATNEKLFF
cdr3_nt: TGTGCCAGCAGTTACTCGAAACAGGGGGCAACTAATGAAAAACTGTTTTTT

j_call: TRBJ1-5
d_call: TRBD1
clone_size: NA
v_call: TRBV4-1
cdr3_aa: CASSQLPGQGNQPQHF
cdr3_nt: TGCGCCAGCAGCCAACTTCCGGGACAGGGCAATCAGCCCCAGCATTTT

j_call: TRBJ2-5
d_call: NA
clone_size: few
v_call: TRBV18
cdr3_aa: CASSPQGAQETQYF
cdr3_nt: TGTGCCAGCTCACCACAAGGCGCTCAAGAGACCCAGTACTTC

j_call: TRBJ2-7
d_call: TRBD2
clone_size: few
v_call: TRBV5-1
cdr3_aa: CASRLAGTYEQYF
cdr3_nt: TGCGCCAGCAGGCTAGCGGGAACCTACGAGCAGTACTTC